Here is one TCR beta chain with its context. Its antigen is not known. This sample is drawn from a study of T-cell reconstitution after alpha-beta-depleted transplantation in children. The TCRbeta library incorporated unique molecular identifiers. TCRdb itself ran the PCR reads through MiXCR, one entry per CDR3 protein. Among about a million distinct CDR3 sequences listed, about 29% were seen once. The CDR3 is made up of 13 amino acids. V dropped 7 bases and J dropped 6 bases, with 13 bases sitting between them. Study observations and caveats: Several hundred expanded graft clones reportedly were the source of alpha-beta T cells about two months after transplant. High day-60 TCRbeta diversity in some patients came from surviving recipient T cells and thymic progenitors. T cells produced anew were the main source of T-cell counts and diversity one year after transplant.

The TCR was taken from a boy less than two years old who had a stem cell transplant for SCID, so the T cells may come from the graft donor. V gene TRBV12-3 or TRBV12-4 combines with J gene TRBJ2-1, with D possibly matching TRBD2 (5 bases). The material was PBMCs, mostly from graft donor cells, obtained 360 days after TCRalphabeta/CD19-depleted stem cell transplant. The CDR3 coding sequence is TGTGCCAGCACCCCGGGAACAGTCAATGAGCAGTTCTTC. This encodes CASTPGTVNEQFF.